Only a few counts were recorded for the clone carrying this T cell receptor beta chain. This sample is part of a study of blood T cell repertoires in COVID-19. Assay used: immunoSEQ multiplex PCR; TCRdb lists only in-frame clones, some missing. The sample shows some 400,000 clones, roughly nine tenths of them seen only once. V shed 4 bases, J shed 4 bases, and the junction held 2 bases outside the gene matches. Germline V gives CDR1 KGHDR, CDR2 SFDVKD. CDR3 length: 14 amino acids. Sequencing used PBMCs or T cells enriched from blood (not recorded which). This TCR was recovered from a woman between 35 and 50 years old who had been exposed to COVID-19. This chain uses TRBV24-1 with TRBJ2-1, with TRBD1 matching over 8 bases. CDR3 amino acids: CATSETGGYNEQFF. The CDR3, as DNA: TGTGCCACCAGTGAAACAGGGGGGTACAATGAGCAGTTCTTC.